The 24 T cell receptor beta chains below come from one sample, sequenced in a study of shared clonotypes between healthy human individuals. The method was immunoSEQ multiplex PCR; TCRdb's version includes in-frame clones alone and lacks a portion of them. The table includes about 470,000 clones, around 75% detected once. Sequencing used PBMCs. The receptor set was obtained from a woman between 35 and 50 years old in good health. Some clones in this sample may be carry-over from other donors' samples.

This chain uses TRBV6-1 with TRBJ2-7; the D is unclear. There are 13 residues in the CDR3. Germline V lookup: CDR1 MNHNS, CDR2 SASEGT. Trimming shortened V by 7 bases and J by 2 bases, and 12 bases separated the two germline ends. The CDR3 spells CASTYTEAYEQYF. CDR3 DNA sequence: TGTGCCAGCACTTATACCGAGGCCTACGAGCAGTACTTC.

About this clone itself: This probably arose from a read error, given a far larger clone one base away. V is TRBV6-6 and J is TRBJ2-1; D is possibly TRBD2 (5 bases). V was clipped by 6 bases and J by 0 bases, with 6 bases between them. CDR3 length: 13 residues. Germline V CDR1 and CDR2: MNHNY, SVGAGI (reference sequence). This CDR3 is CASRGSSYNEQFF. In DNA form, the CDR3 reads TGTGCCAGCAGAGGGAGCTCCTACAATGAGCAGTTCTTC.

The rearrangement joins TRBV5-6 to TRBJ1-1; no clear D. Per germline, CDR1 SGHDT and CDR2 YYEEEE. The CDR3 consists of 13 residues. The V gene lost 2 bases and the J gene lost 5 bases, with 10 bases spanning the gap. The CDR3 nucleotides read TGTGCCAGCAGCTTCTACATTGGGACTGAAGCTTTCTTT. Its protein product is CASSFYIGTEAFF.

This sequence joins TRBV5-6 and TRBJ2-1, with 9 bases aligning to TRBD1. The germline gives CDR1 SGHDT, CDR2 YYEEEE. With V trimmed by 0 bases and J by 7 bases, 2 bases remained unmatched. This CDR3 is 14 amino acids long. CDR3 residues: CASSLGTGANEQFF. In nucleotides, the CDR3 is TGTGCCAGCAGCTTGGGGACAGGGGCTAATGAGCAGTTCTTC.

This rearrangement joins TRBV30 to TRBJ2-2; 7 nucleotides line up with TRBD2. The germline gives CDR1 GTSNPN, CDR2 SVGIG (reference sequence). After removal of 0 bases from V and 6 bases from J, the junction contained 7 bases not matched to a gene. This CDR3 spans 15 amino acids. CDR3 region: CAWSVLAGEAGELFF. The CDR3 nucleotides are TGTGCCTGGAGTGTACTGGCGGGAGAGGCCGGGGAGCTGTTTTTT. The whole variable domain, filled in from reference TRBV30 and TRBJ2-2, reads SQTIHQWPATLVQPVGSPLSLECTVEGTSNPNLYWYRQAAGRGLQLLFYSVGIGQISSEVPQNLSASRPQDRQFILSSKKLLLSDSGFYLCAWSVLAGEAGELFFGEGSRLTVL.

The chain couples TRBV7-9 to TRBJ2-1; D perhaps matches TRBD1 (7 bases). Trimming stripped 6 bases from V and 0 bases from J, with 12 bases between. This CDR3 has 15 amino acids. From germline, CDR1 is SEHNR and CDR2 FQNEAQ (reference sequence). The CDR3 nucleotides read TGTGCCAGCAGGCCAGGGGGGAGCTCCTACAATGAGCAGTTCTTC. This sequence encodes CASRPGGSSYNEQFF.

The chain couples TRBV6-5 to TRBJ2-7, with TRBD2 identical over 12 bases. Looked up from germline, CDR1 is MNHEY and CDR2 is SVGAGI. V was clipped by 6 bases and J by 6 bases; unmatched bases: 6. The CDR3 length is 14 residues. The CDR3 sequence: CASRRTSGTREQYF. CDR3 in DNA: TGTGCCAGCAGGAGGACTAGCGGGACTCGCGAGCAGTACTTC.

The gene calls are TRBV5-6 and TRBJ2-3, with TRBD2 matching 7 bases. Germline V gene lookup returns CDR1 SGHDT and CDR2 YYEEEE. The CDR3 is made up of 19 amino acids. Losses at the gene ends were 0 bases for V and 2 bases for J; bases not matched to a gene: 15. The CDR3 DNA reads as TGTGCCAGCAGCTTGGTGGTAGGAGGGAGGGCCTTGGACACAGATACGCAGTATTTT. It codes for CASSLVVGGRALDTDTQYF.

The V and J genes are TRBV11-2 and TRBJ2-3; D call uncertain. Germline V gene data show CDR1 as SGHAT and CDR2 as FQNNGV. The CDR3 is made up of 13 amino acids. The V end lost 5 bases, the J end lost 8 bases, and 14 bases lay between the germline ends. CDR3 amino acids: CASSQQRTGTQYF. In DNA form, the CDR3 reads TGTGCCAGCAGCCAACAAAGAACGGGTACGCAGTATTTT.

The chain carries TRBV15 and TRBJ2-2; D is uncertain. CDR3 size: 13 residues. Trimming left V 5 bases short and J 5 bases short, with 9 bases between. Germline lookup yields CDR1 LNHNV and CDR2 YYDKDF (reference sequence). The CDR3: CATSPAETGELFF. DNA of the CDR3: TGTGCCACCAGCCCAGCAGAGACCGGGGAGCTGTTTTTT.

This clone was seen a handful of times. J is TRBJ2-5 and V is TRBV18; perhaps D is TRBD1 or TRBD2 (5 bases each). Trimming pared 6 bases from V and 4 bases from J, leaving 12 bases between. The CDR3 consists of 13 residues. Germline values: CDR1 KGHSH, CDR2 LQKENI. The CDR3 coding sequence is TGTGCCAGCTCTACCGGGGCCCTAGAGACCCAGTACTTC. This codes for CASSTGALETQYF.

This chain uses TRBV4-2 with TRBJ2-7; the D gene is possibly TRBD1 (5 bases). V lost 1 base and J lost 7, with 14 bases in between. The germline gives CDR1 LGHNA, CDR2 YNFKEQ. The length of the CDR3 is 14 residues. The chain's CDR3 is CASSQVGPTAEQYF. The CDR3 DNA follows: TGTGCCAGCAGCCAAGTGGGTCCGACAGCTGAGCAGTACTTC.

The rearrangement uses TRBV14 and TRBJ1-2, with D perhaps TRBD1 (5 bases). The CDR3 spans 15 residues. Trimming pared 4 bases from V and 4 bases from J, leaving 16 bases between. The V gene's germline CDR1 is SGHDN and CDR2 FVKESK. Here the CDR3 reads CASSPLGRVGYGYTF. The CDR3 coding sequence is TGTGCCAGCAGCCCCTTGGGCAGGGTCGGCTATGGCTACACCTTC. The full variable domain, completed using reference TRBV14 and TRBJ1-2, is EAGVTQFPSHSVIEKGQTVTLRCDPISGHDNLYWYRRVMGKEIKFLLHFVKESKQDESGMPNNRFLAERTGGTYSTLKVQPAELEDSGVYFCASSPLGRVGYGYTFGSGTRLTVV.

The V gene is TRBV18, the J gene TRBJ2-1; 7 nucleotides align to TRBD1. The V gene's germline CDR1 is KGHSH and CDR2 LQKENI. CDR3 length: 15 residues. The ends lost 4 bases at V and 4 bases at J; junction bases unmatched: 7. The DNA for the CDR3 is TGTGCCAGCTCACGGGCAGGGGGAATATACAATGAGCAGTTCTTC. The encoded protein is CASSRAGGIYNEQFF.

The chain joins TRBV30 to TRBJ1-2, with 8 bases matching TRBD1. CDR3 size: 14 residues. V was clipped by 1 base and J by 8 bases; unmatched bases: 9. Germline loops: CDR1 GTSNPN, CDR2 SVGIG (reference sequence). CDR3: CAWSALTGVGGYTF. Written as DNA, the CDR3 is TGTGCCTGGAGTGCCCTGACAGGGGTTGGCGGCTACACCTTC.

This rearrangement joins TRBV6-5 to TRBJ2-7; D may be TRBD1 (5 bases). Germline V CDR1 and CDR2: MNHEY, SVGAGI. This CDR3 contains 12 residues. Trimming took off 0 bases at V and 7 bases at J, with 7 bases between the two ends. CDR3 in amino acids: CASSYSKGEQYF. The CDR3 bases are TGTGCCAGCAGTTACTCGAAGGGGGAGCAGTACTTC.

The CDR3 region has the DNA TGTGCCAGCAGCCAAAAGCGGGAGGTGTACGAGCAGTACTTC. It encodes CASSQKREVYEQYF. The chain employs TRBV4-2 and TRBJ2-5; TRBD2 aligns across 9 bases. Gene TRBJ2-7 matches the end of the DNA better, so the J call may be wrong. The CDR3 is 14 amino acids. CDR1 and CDR2 (germline): LGHNA, YNFKEQ.

The rearrangement uses TRBV7-9 and TRBJ2-7, with D possibly TRBD1 on 6 matching bases. CDR1 SEHNR and CDR2 FQNEAQ come from the germline V gene (reference sequence). The CDR3 runs to 11 residues. V lost 5 bases and J lost 10, with 12 bases in between. In DNA, the CDR3 is TGTGCCAGCAGCCTACAGGGCCCCCAGTACTTC. Translated: CASSLQGPQYF.

This clone was seen more than once but under ten times. V usage is TRBV2 and J usage is TRBJ2-1; D assignment may be TRBD1 or TRBD2 (6 bases each). The germline CDR1 and CDR2 sequences are SNHLY and FYNNEI. The CDR3 is 13 amino acids. V was clipped by 9 bases and J by 4 bases, with 13 bases between them. The CDR3 DNA sequence: TGTGCCAGGGCGGAGGGGGGTTACAATGAGCAGTTCTTC. Translating it yields CARAEGGYNEQFF.

Relative to its sample, this clone is medium-sized. The chain employs TRBV7-2 and TRBJ2-1; D is possibly TRBD2 (6 bases). The V end lost 6 bases, the J end lost 4 bases, and 16 bases lay between the germline ends. The CDR3 runs to 15 residues. The germline V gene has CDR1 SGHTA and CDR2 FQGNSA. The CDR3 region has the DNA TGTGCCAGCAGTACTTCTACGGGAGTTTACAATGAGCAGTTCTTC. The encoded protein is CASSTSTGVYNEQFF.

The chain uses TRBV19 and TRBJ1-1; D gene uncertain. CDR1 and CDR2 (germline): LNHDA, SQIVND (reference sequence). The V gene lost 3 bases and the J gene lost 0 bases, with 8 bases spanning the gap. CDR3 size: 14 residues. The CDR3 spells CASSITWVNTEAFF. In DNA form, the CDR3 reads TGTGCCAGTAGTATTACTTGGGTGAACACTGAAGCTTTCTTT.

The V and J genes are TRBV18 and TRBJ2-2; D perhaps matches TRBD1 (5 bases). Germline V gene lookup returns CDR1 KGHSH and CDR2 LQKENI. V shed 0 bases and J shed 1 base, with 9 bases lying between them. The length of the CDR3 is 16 residues. For the CDR3, the DNA is TGTGCCAGCTCACCACCCTTACAGGAGAACACCGGGGAGCTGTTTTTT. This codes for CASSPPLQENTGELFF.

The chain has TRBV28 and TRBJ1-4, with D tentatively TRBD1 (5 bases). Trimming shortened V by 4 bases and J by 8 bases, and 11 bases separated the two germline ends. CDR1 is MDHEN and CDR2 is SYDVKM in the germline V gene. CDR3 length: 13 residues. CDR3 bases: TGTGCCAGCAGTTCGCCAGGGACCGAAAAACTGTTTTTT. Protein: CASSSPGTEKLFF.

J is TRBJ2-5 and V is TRBV15; 7 positions agree with TRBD1. The end of the DNA aligns better with TRBJ2-7, so the J call may be wrong. The CDR3 is 13 residues long. Germline V CDR1 and CDR2: LNHNV, YYDKDF (reference sequence). In DNA, the CDR3 is TGTGCCACCAGCAGAGGGACAGGCTACGAGCAGTACTTC. It translates to CATSRGTGYEQYF.